The clone carrying this T cell receptor beta chain has at least ten counts. Its antigen is as yet unknown. The data derive from a study of CD8 T cells in ankylosing spondylitis. Whole-study results and caveats: Among TCR beta sequences, a motif of about 8 highly homologous variants appeared characteristic of ankylosing spondylitis blood.

TCRdb re-called the 5' RACE reads through MiXCR, storing one row per CDR3 protein. Found here are more than 150,000 distinct CDR3 sequences, 11% of them singletons; the top ten hold about 28%. CDR1 and CDR2 from the germline V gene are LNHNV and YYDKDF (reference sequence). J was trimmed by 5 bases and V by 0 bases; bases with no gene match: 8. The CDR3 sequence is 17 residues long. The sequence derives from a male donor with ankylosing spondylitis or in good health (not recorded which). The chain carries TRBV15 and TRBJ2-3; TRBD2 matches at 10 bases. Sequencing used blood, either unsorted or a sorted T cell fraction (not recorded which). The CDR3 DNA is TGTGCCACCAGCAGAGAGTTAACTAGCGGGGTGAGAGATACGCAGTATTTT. It yields the protein CATSRELTSGVRDTQYF. The variable domain in full, completed from reference TRBV15 and TRBJ2-3, reads DAMVIQNPRYQVTQFGKPVTLSCSQTLNHNVMYWYQQKSSQAPKLLFHYYDKDFNNEADTPDNFQSRRPNTSFCFLDIRSPGLGDTAMYLCATSRELTSGVRDTQYFGPGTRLTVL.